The clone carrying this T cell receptor (beta chain) appeared a few times. Deep-level running was used for the assay. Assay: immunoSEQ multiplex PCR; the TCRdb copy retains only in-frame clones and omits some. Among around 100,000 clones listed, around two thirds were seen once. These data are taken from a study of shared clonotypes between healthy human individuals. Study summary: For every donor, three CD4 naive, three CD4 memory, two CD8 naive and one CD8 memory plates were used.

Study donors comprised healthy, HIV-negative adults devoid of recent acute infection or vaccination. The CDR3 sequence is 15 residues long. Sequencing was performed on memory CD8+ T cells sorted from blood. This sample's subset: CD45RO+ cells pooled with CCR7-negative TemRA cells. The receptor was derived from a woman aged 30 to 39 in good health. The rearrangement uses TRBV1 and TRBJ2-2. TRBV1 is annotated as a pseudogene. CDR3 DNA: TGCACCAGTACGGTTCGGATGACGAACACCGGGGAGCTGTTTTTT. It encodes CTSTVRMTNTGELFF.